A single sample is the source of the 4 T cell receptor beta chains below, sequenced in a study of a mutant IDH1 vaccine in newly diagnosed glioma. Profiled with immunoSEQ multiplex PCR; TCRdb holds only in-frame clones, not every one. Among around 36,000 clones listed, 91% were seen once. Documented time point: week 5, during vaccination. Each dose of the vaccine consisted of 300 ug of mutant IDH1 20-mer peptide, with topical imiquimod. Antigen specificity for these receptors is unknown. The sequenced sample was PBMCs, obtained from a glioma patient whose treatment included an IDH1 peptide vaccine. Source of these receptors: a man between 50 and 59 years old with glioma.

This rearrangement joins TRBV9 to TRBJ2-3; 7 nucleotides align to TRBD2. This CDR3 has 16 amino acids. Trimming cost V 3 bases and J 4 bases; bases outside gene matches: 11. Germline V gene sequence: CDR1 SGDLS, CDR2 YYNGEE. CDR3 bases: TGTGCCAGCAGCGCATACAAGCGGGGTGGAGCAGATACGCAGTATTTT. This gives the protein CASSAYKRGGADTQYF. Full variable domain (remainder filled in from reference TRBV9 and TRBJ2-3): DSGVTQTPKHLITATGQRVTLRCSPRSGDLSVYWYQQSLDQGLQFLIQYYNGEERAKGNILERFSAQQFPDLHSELNLSSLELGDSALYFCASSAYKRGGADTQYFGPGTRLTVL.

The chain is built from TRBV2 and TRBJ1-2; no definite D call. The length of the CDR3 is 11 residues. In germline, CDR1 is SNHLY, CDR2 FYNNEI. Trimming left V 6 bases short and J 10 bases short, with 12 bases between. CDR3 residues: CASRREGDYTF. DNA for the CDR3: TGTGCCAGCAGACGAGAAGGTGACTACACCTTC. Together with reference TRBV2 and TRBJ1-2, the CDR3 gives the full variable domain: EPEVTQTPSHQVTQMGQEVILRCVPISNHLYFYWYRQILGQKVEFLVSFYNNEISEKSEIFDDQFSVERPDGSNFTLKIRSTKLEDSAMYFCASRREGDYTFGSGTRLTVV.

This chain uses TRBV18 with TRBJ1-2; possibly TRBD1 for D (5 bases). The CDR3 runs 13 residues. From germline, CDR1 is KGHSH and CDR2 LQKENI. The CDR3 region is CATTNGTSGGYTF. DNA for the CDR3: TGTGCTACCACAAACGGGACTTCGGGTGGCTACACCTTC.

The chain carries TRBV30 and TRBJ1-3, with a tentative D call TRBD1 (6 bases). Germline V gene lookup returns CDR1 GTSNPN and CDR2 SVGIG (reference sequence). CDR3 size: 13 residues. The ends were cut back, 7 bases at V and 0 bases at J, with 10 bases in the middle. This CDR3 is CALDRSSGNTIYF. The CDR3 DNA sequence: TGTGCCTTGGACAGAAGCTCTGGAAACACCATATATTTT.